This note documents a single TCR beta chain sequence. This entry comes from a study of blood T cell repertoires in COVID-19. V was pared by 1 base and J by 0 bases, with 2 bases of the junction left unmatched. The CDR3 is made up of 16 amino acids. Germline assignment: CDR1 LGHDT and CDR2 YNNKEL (reference sequence). Some clones are missing from TCRdb's copy, which holds only in-frame ones; the method was immunoSEQ multiplex PCR. The sample lists over 150,000 clones, about 86% occurring once. Input material: peripheral blood. This TCR derives from a woman in her fifties or sixties with acute or convalescent COVID-19. The V and J genes are TRBV3-1 (or the pseudogene TRBV3-2) and TRBJ1-5, with TRBD1 matching over 8 bases. Written as DNA, the CDR3 is TGTGCCAGCAGCCAAGCAACAGGGGGTAGCAATCAGCCCCAGCATTTT. Protein sequence: CASSQATGGSNQPQHF.